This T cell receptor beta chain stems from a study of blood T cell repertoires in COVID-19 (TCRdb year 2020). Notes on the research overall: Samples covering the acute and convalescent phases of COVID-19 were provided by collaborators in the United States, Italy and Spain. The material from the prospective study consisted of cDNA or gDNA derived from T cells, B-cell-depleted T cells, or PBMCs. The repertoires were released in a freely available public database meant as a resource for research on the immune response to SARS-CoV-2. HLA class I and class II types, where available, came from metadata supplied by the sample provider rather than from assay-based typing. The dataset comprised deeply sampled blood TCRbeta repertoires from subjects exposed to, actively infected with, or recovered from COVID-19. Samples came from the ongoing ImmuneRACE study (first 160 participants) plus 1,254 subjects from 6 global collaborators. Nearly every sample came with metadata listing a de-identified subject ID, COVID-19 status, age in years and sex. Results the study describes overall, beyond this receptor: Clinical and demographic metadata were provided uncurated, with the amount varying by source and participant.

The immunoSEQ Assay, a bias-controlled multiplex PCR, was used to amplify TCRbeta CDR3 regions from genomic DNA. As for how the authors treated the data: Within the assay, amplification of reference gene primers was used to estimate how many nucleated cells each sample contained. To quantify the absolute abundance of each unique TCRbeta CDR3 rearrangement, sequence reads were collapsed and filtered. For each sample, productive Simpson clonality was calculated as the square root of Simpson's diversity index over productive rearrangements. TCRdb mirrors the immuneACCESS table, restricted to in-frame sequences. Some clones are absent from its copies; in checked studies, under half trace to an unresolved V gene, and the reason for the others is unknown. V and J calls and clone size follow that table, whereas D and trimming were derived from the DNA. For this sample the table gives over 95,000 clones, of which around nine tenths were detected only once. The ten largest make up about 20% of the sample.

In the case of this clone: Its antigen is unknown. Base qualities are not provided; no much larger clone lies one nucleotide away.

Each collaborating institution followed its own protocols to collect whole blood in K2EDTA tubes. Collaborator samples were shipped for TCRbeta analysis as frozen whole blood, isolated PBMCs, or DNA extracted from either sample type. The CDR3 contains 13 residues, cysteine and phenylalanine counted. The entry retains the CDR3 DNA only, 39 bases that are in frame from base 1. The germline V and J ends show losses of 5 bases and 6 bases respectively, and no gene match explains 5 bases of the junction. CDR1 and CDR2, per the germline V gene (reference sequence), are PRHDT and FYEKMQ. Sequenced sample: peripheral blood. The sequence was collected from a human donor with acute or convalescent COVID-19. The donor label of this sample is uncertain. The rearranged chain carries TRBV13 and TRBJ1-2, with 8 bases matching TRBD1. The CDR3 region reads CASSLRTGHGYTF. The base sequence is TGTGCCAGCAGCCTCCGGACAGGGCATGGCTACACCTTC.